What follows are 27 T cell receptor beta chains derived from one specimen sequenced in a study of T cells after yellow fever vaccination. TCRdb itself ran the 5' RACE reads through MiXCR, one entry per CDR3 protein. The sample gives 230,000 or so distinct CDR3 sequences, roughly 6.8% of which show up once; around 1% is in the top ten. Here the sequenced sample was CD4+ T cells sorted from PBMCs, taken on the day of the yellow fever booster vaccination. The receptors were gathered from a man in his thirties or forties who received the YFV17D yellow fever vaccine.

This clonotype was observed at least ten times. The rearrangement uses TRBV28 and TRBJ2-2; 7 nucleotides align to TRBD2. Germline values: CDR1 MDHEN, CDR2 SYDVKM. V trimming: 4 bases; J trimming: 3 bases; junction bases outside the gene matches: 5. The CDR3 sequence is 15 residues long. The CDR3 here is CASSSPSGDTGELFF. The CDR3 coding sequence is TGTGCCAGCAGTTCCCCGAGCGGGGACACCGGGGAGCTGTTTTTT.

This clonotype was seen at least ten times. The rearrangement links TRBV3-1 to TRBJ1-1; TRBD1 agrees at 11 bases. CDR1 LGHDT and CDR2 YNNKEL come from the germline V gene (reference sequence). Germline trimming cut 5 bases from V and 5 bases from J; bases unmatched to any gene: 4. CDR3 length: 14 amino acids. Here the CDR3 reads CASSGQGAGTEAFF. The CDR3 coding sequence is TGTGCCAGCAGCGGACAGGGGGCTGGTACTGAAGCTTTCTTT.

This clonotype was detected ten times or more. The V gene is TRBV2, the J gene TRBJ2-5; D might be TRBD1 or TRBD2, each matching 6 bases. Trimming removed 4 bases from V and 4 bases from J, with 16 bases in between. The germline gives CDR1 SNHLY, CDR2 FYNNEI. The CDR3 totals 15 residues. The CDR3 DNA is TGTGCCAGCAGTGTTGGGGGCGCGGGACCAGAGACCCAGTACTTC. Translating it yields CASSVGGAGPETQYF.

The chain links TRBV6-1 to TRBJ2-7; 7 bases match TRBD2. This CDR3 has 13 residues. Germline-derived CDR1 and CDR2 are MNHNS and SASEGT. The V and J ends lost 6 bases and 1 base, in that order; junction bases with no gene match: 3. This chain's CDR3 is CASRRAGSYEQYF. The CDR3 nucleotides read TGTGCCAGCAGGAGAGCGGGATCCTACGAGCAGTACTTC.

The chain recombines TRBV6-2 or TRBV6-3 with TRBJ1-2, with D possibly TRBD1 on 5 matching bases. The CDR3 spans 15 residues. The germline CDR1 and CDR2 sequences are MNHEY and SVGEGT. V was trimmed by 6 bases and J by 3 bases, leaving 17 bases between them. As DNA, the CDR3 is TGTGCCAGCAGGGACGGACAACTTAGAGACTATGGCTACACCTTC. It yields the protein CASRDGQLRDYGYTF.

The table lists this clonotype with a few counts. DNA of the CDR3: TGTGCCAGCAGCCGGTCGGGTGGCTTCAGCCCCCAGCATTTT. Protein sequence: CASSRSGGFSPQHF. V and J are TRBV7-8 and TRBJ1-5; D unclear. The CDR3 consists of 14 residues. Trimming took 5 bases from V and 10 from J, leaving 18 bases between them. Germline V gene data show CDR1 as SGHVS and CDR2 as FQNEAQ.

This rearrangement joins TRBV7-9 to TRBJ2-7; TRBD1 or TRBD2 may be the D gene (5 bases each). This CDR3 comprises 15 residues. Germline loops: CDR1 SEHNR, CDR2 FQNEAQ (reference sequence). V was trimmed by 1 base and J by 5 bases, leaving 15 bases between them. The CDR3 region is CASSLGRGFGNEQYF. CDR3 sequence (DNA): TGTGCCAGCAGCTTAGGTCGGGGCTTTGGGAACGAGCAGTACTTC.

This clonotype occurred a few times. The chain joins TRBV7-2 to TRBJ2-7; weak D call: TRBD2 (7 bases). Germline V gives CDR1 SGHTA, CDR2 FQGNSA. V lost 1 base and J 3 bases, leaving 10 bases between the germline ends. The length of the CDR3 is 14 residues. The CDR3, as DNA: TGTGCCAGCAGCTTAGGAGCGGGACACTACGAGCAGTACTTC. It encodes CASSLGAGHYEQYF.

The sample holds a few counts of this clonotype. The chain uses TRBV20-1 and TRBJ2-3; 12 bases map to TRBD2. Germline loops: CDR1 DFQATT, CDR2 SNEGSKA (reference sequence). CDR3 length: 17 residues. V lost 2 bases to trimming and J lost 3 bases; unmatched junction nucleotides: 9. CDR3 loop: CSARPWRLAGGTDTQYF. As DNA, the CDR3 is TGCAGTGCTAGACCTTGGAGGCTAGCGGGGGGGACAGATACGCAGTATTTT.

This clonotype was seen many times. The chain links TRBV11-3 to TRBJ2-1, with 11 bases fitting TRBD2. V trimming: 6 bases; J trimming: 5 bases; junction bases outside the gene matches: 6. Germline V gene data show CDR1 as SGHNT and CDR2 as YENEEA. The CDR3 sequence is 15 residues long. In nucleotides, the CDR3 is TGTGCCAGCAGTCCTACTAGCGGGAGTCACAATGAGCAGTTCTTC. This gives the protein CASSPTSGSHNEQFF.

The chain recombines TRBV4-3 with TRBJ1-1, with D possibly being TRBD1 (6 bases). The germline gives CDR1 LGHNA, CDR2 YSLEER. V was pared by 0 bases and J by 1 base, with 12 bases between. The CDR3 contains 16 residues. The CDR3, as DNA: TGCGCCAGCAGCCAAGAGTGGACAGCGAGGAACACTGAAGCTTTCTTT. Translated, it gives CASSQEWTARNTEAFF.

This clonotype was recorded at least ten times. The J gene is TRBJ2-3, the V gene TRBV7-2; 13 bases align to TRBD2. Germline assignment: CDR1 SGHTA and CDR2 FQGNSA. V lost 2 bases and J lost 3; bases outside the gene matches: 2. The CDR3 loop spans 16 amino acids. CDR3 coding DNA: TGTGCCAGCAGCTTACGGACTAGCGGGAGAACAGATACGCAGTATTTT. The encoded protein is CASSLRTSGRTDTQYF.

The chain links TRBV6-1 to TRBJ2-2; D perhaps matches TRBD2 (6 bases). CDR1 and CDR2 from the germline V gene are MNHNS and SASEGT. The CDR3 has 14 residues. The ends were cut back, 8 bases at V and 5 bases at J, with 15 bases in the middle. The CDR3 region is CASGKLAPTGELFF. CDR3 DNA sequence: TGTGCCAGCGGAAAACTAGCCCCGACCGGGGAGCTGTTTTTT.

The chain combines TRBV7-9 with TRBJ2-5; D is ambiguous. V lost 3 bases and J 5 bases, leaving 19 bases between the germline ends. Germline V gene lookup returns CDR1 SEHNR and CDR2 FQNEAQ (reference sequence). This CDR3 has 16 residues. The CDR3 bases are TGTGCCAGCAGCTTCCCTGGAGTCTTCAGGTTCGAGACCCAGTACTTC. Translating it yields CASSFPGVFRFETQYF. Combining the CDR3 with reference TRBV7-9 and TRBJ2-5 gives the whole variable domain DTGVSQNPRHKITKRGQNVTFRCDPISEHNRLYWYRQTLGQGPEFLTYFQNEAQLEKSRLLSDRFSAERPKGSFSTLEIQRTEQGDSAMYLCASSFPGVFRFETQYFGPGTRLLVL.

This clonotype was detected many times. The chain uses TRBV28 and TRBJ2-1, with D maybe TRBD1 (5 bases). Between the trimmed V and J ends, which lost 7 bases and 4 bases, there was a span of 14 bases. Germline CDR1 is MDHEN and CDR2 is SYDVKM. The CDR3 contains 14 residues. In DNA form, the CDR3 reads TGTGCCAGCATTGCAGGGCAAGGGTACAATGAGCAGTTCTTC. Its protein is CASIAGQGYNEQFF.

The rearrangement links TRBV6-5 to TRBJ2-7; D is perhaps TRBD1 (6 bases). The CDR3 consists of 14 residues. The germline V gene has CDR1 MNHEY and CDR2 SVGAGI. V lost 0 bases and J 6 bases, leaving 12 bases between the germline ends. This chain's CDR3 is CASSYSRGIAEQYF. For the CDR3, the DNA is TGTGCCAGCAGTTACTCGAGGGGGATAGCCGAGCAGTACTTC.

CDR3: CASSPFPVSDRDGETQYF. In nucleotides, the CDR3 is TGCGCCAGCAGCCCATTCCCGGTCTCGGACAGGGACGGAGAGACCCAGTACTTC. The chain employs TRBV5-1 and TRBJ2-5; 8 bases match TRBD1. The CDR3 is 18 amino acids. Germline CDR1 reads SGHRS; CDR2 reads YFSETQ. V gave up 4 bases and J gave up 4 bases; unmatched junction bases: 18.

The sample holds many counts of this clonotype. The genes are TRBV12-3 or TRBV12-4 and TRBJ1-2; possible D gene TRBD1, 5 bases. Trimming removed 6 bases from V and 1 base from J, with 15 bases in between. The CDR3 is made up of 15 amino acids. This CDR3 reads CASSSDRLRNYGYTF. In nucleotides, the CDR3 is TGTGCCAGCAGCTCAGACAGACTTCGTAACTATGGCTACACCTTC.

This clonotype was detected only a few times. The chain couples TRBV27 to TRBJ1-4, with D possibly matching TRBD1 (6 bases). Trimming shortened V by 1 base and J by 5 bases, and 11 bases separated the two germline ends. CDR1 and CDR2 from the germline V gene are MNHEY and SMNVEV (reference sequence). The CDR3 length is 15 residues. The DNA for the CDR3 is TGTGCCAGCAGTTTATTTTCGGGACAAAATGAAAAACTGTTTTTT. Translated, it gives CASSLFSGQNEKLFF.

The V gene is TRBV18, the J gene TRBJ2-7; D is tentatively TRBD1 or TRBD2 (5 bases each). V was pared by 1 base and J by 0 bases, with 7 bases between. The CDR3 has 14 residues. Germline assignment: CDR1 KGHSH and CDR2 LQKENI. The CDR3 protein is CASSPQGTSYEQYF. In nucleotides, the CDR3 is TGTGCCAGCTCACCACAGGGGACCTCCTACGAGCAGTACTTC.

This clonotype was seen more than once but under ten times. This chain links TRBV6-2 or TRBV6-3 with TRBJ2-1; tentative D call: TRBD1 (5 bases). CDR1 MNHEY and CDR2 SVGEGT come from the germline V gene. This CDR3 is built from 13 residues. CDR3 bases: TGTGCGCACCGCAGGCAGGGTAGGGATGAGCAGTTCTTC. Protein product: CAHRRQGRDEQFF.

The rearrangement joins TRBV27 to TRBJ2-2; 11 positions match TRBD2. The V segment lost 5 bases and the J segment 0 bases; nucleotides outside the gene matches: 11. There are 19 residues in the CDR3. Germline V gene sequence: CDR1 MNHEY, CDR2 SMNVEV (reference sequence). Written as DNA, the CDR3 is TGTGCCAGCAGTCCCAGGACTAGCGGGTGGTTCGCGAACACCGGGGAGCTGTTTTTT. Protein: CASSPRTSGWFANTGELFF.

The chain links TRBV4-2 to TRBJ2-6; weak D call: TRBD2 (6 bases). This CDR3 has 15 residues. V lost 7 bases and J lost 0, with 10 bases in between. Germline CDR1 is LGHNA and CDR2 is YNFKEQ. CDR3 coding DNA: TGTGCCAGCACCACCGGGGGCTCTGGGGCCAACGTCCTGACTTTC. This translates into CASTTGGSGANVLTF.

In this sample, this clonotype turned up a few times. The rearrangement links TRBV7-2 to TRBJ2-7, with TRBD1 matching 9 bases. The CDR3 covers 17 residues. Germline CDR1 SGHTA, CDR2 FQGNSA. The V gene end was trimmed by 5 bases and the J gene end by 3 bases; junction bases not matched to a gene: 14. Written as DNA, the CDR3 is TGTGCCAGCAGCATACGTCCCCCCCGGACAGGGGACTACGAGCAGTACTTC. Residues: CASSIRPPRTGDYEQYF.

This clonotype was seen a few times. The chain links TRBV11-2 to TRBJ1-1, with 7 positions matching TRBD1. Germline CDR1 and CDR2: SGHAT and FQNNGV. V lost 6 bases and J lost 5; bases outside the gene matches: 6. The length of the CDR3 is 13 residues. The CDR3 spells CASSSDRPTEAFF. CDR3 in DNA: TGTGCCAGCAGTTCGGACAGGCCGACTGAAGCTTTCTTT.

This clonotype was detected many times. The chain is built from TRBV5-1 and TRBJ1-1; 8 positions agree with TRBD1. CDR1 and CDR2 from the germline V gene are SGHRS and YFSETQ. CDR3 length equals 15 residues. Germline trimming cut 1 base from V and 4 bases from J; bases unmatched to any gene: 6. In nucleotides, the CDR3 is TGCGCCAGCAGCTTGCAGGGGGCTAGGGGCACTGAAGCTTTCTTT. Its translation: CASSLQGARGTEAFF.

This clonotype was counted only a few times. The V gene is TRBV7-2, the J gene TRBJ2-7, with 9 positions matching TRBD2. V lost 7 bases, J lost 2 bases, and 15 bases stayed unmatched. Per the germline V gene, CDR1 is SGHTA and CDR2 is FQGNSA. CDR3 length equals 17 residues. CDR3 sequence (DNA): TGTGCCAGCACCATAATCAGTCAGGCTAGCGGGACCTACGAGCAGTACTTC. Protein sequence: CASTIISQASGTYEQYF.